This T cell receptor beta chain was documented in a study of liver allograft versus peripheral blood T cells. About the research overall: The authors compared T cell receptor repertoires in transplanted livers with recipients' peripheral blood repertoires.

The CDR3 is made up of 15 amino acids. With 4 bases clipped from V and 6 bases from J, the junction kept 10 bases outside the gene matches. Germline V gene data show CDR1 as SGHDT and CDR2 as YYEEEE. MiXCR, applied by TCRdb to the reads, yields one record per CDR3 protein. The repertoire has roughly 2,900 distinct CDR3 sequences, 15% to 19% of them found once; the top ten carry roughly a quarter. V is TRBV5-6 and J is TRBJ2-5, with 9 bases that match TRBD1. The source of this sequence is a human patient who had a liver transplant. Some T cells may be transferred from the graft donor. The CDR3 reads CASSPMRQGGKTQYF. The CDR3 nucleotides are TGTGCCAGCAGCCCGATGAGACAGGGGGGAAAGACCCAGTACTTC.